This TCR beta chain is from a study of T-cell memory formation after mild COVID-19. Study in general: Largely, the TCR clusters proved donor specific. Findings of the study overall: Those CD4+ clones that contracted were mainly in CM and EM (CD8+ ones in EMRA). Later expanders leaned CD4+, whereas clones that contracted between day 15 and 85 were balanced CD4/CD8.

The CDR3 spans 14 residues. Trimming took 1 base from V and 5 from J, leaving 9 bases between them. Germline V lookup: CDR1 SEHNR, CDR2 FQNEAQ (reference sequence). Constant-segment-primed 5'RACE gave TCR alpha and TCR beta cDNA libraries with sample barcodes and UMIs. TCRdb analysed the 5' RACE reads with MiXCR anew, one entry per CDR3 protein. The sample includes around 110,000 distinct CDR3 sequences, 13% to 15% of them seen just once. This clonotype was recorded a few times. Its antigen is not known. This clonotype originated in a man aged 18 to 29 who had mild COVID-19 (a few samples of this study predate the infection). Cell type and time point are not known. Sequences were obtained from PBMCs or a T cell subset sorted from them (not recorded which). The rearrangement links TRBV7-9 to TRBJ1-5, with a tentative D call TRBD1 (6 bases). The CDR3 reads CASSLVEGDQPQHF. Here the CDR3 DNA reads TGTGCCAGCAGCTTAGTAGAGGGGGATCAGCCCCAGCATTTT.